The sequence of this TCR beta chain was determined in a study of blood T cells in healthy people across ages. The CDR3 has 15 amino acids. Germline V CDR1 and CDR2: SGHRS, YFSETQ. V dropped 0 bases and J dropped 6 bases, with 15 bases sitting between them. Findings and limits, study-wide: Fewer expanded clones and more diversity marked long-lived versus aged donors.

Concerning this clonotype: No antigen is known for it.

The use of a sample-barcoded 5' primer and a J-beta primer mix characterized a second PCR of about 6 to 11 cycles. TCRdb analysed the 5' RACE reads with MiXCR anew, one entry per CDR3 protein. The table lists roughly 1.9 million distinct CDR3 sequences, about two fifths of them singletons. Healthy Caucasians from Russia aged about 6 to 90 served as donors. The J gene is TRBJ1-1, the V gene TRBV5-1; tentatively, D is TRBD1 (5 bases). The source is a human donor in good health. The sequenced material came from blood. CDR3 in amino acids: CASSLGVLGVAEAFF. In DNA, the CDR3 is TGCGCCAGCAGCTTGGGTGTATTAGGGGTCGCTGAAGCTTTCTTT.